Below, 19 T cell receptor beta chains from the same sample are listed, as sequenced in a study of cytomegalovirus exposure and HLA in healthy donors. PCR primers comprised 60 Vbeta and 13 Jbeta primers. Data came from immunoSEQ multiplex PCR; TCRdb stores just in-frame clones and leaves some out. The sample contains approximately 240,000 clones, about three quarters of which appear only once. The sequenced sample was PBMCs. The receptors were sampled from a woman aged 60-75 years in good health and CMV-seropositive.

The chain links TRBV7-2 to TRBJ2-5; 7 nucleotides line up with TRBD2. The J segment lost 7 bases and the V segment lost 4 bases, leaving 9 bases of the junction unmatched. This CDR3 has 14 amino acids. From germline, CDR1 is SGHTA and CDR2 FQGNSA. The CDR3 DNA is TGTGCCAGCAGCTCTGGACTAGACGGGGGGACCCAGTACTTC. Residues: CASSSGLDGGTQYF.

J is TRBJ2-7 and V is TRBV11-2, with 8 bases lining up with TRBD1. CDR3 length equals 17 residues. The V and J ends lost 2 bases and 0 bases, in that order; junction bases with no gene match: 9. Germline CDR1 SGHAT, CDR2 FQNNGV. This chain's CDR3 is CASSLFSGQGRSYEQYF. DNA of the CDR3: TGTGCCAGCAGCTTATTCTCTGGACAGGGTCGCTCCTACGAGCAGTACTTC.

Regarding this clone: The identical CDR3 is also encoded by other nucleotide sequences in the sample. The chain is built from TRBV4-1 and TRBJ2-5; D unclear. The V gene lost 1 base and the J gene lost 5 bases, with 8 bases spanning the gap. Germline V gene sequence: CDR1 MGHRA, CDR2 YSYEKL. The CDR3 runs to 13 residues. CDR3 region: CASSQVPRETQYF. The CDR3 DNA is TGCGCCAGCAGCCAAGTGCCCCGGGAGACCCAGTACTTC.

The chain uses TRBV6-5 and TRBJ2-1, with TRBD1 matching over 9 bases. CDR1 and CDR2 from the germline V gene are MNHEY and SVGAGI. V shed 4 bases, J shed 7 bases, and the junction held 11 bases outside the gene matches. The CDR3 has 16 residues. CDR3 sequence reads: CASSSTGTGLRNEQFF. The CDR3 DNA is TGTGCCAGCAGTTCCACCGGGACAGGGCTAAGAAATGAGCAGTTCTTC.

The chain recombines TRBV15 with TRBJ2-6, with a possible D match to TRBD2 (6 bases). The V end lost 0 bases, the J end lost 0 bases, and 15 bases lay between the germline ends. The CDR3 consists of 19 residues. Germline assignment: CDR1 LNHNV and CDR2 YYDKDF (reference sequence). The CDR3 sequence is CATSRDLQATSSGANVLTF. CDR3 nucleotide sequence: TGTGCCACCAGCAGAGATTTACAGGCGACTAGCTCTGGGGCCAACGTCCTGACTTTC.

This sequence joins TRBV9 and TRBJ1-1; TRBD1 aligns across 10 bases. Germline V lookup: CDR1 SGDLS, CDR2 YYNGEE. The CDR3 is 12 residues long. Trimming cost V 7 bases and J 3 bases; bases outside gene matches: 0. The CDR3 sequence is CASGTGDTEAFF. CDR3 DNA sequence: TGTGCCAGCGGGACAGGGGACACTGAAGCTTTCTTT.

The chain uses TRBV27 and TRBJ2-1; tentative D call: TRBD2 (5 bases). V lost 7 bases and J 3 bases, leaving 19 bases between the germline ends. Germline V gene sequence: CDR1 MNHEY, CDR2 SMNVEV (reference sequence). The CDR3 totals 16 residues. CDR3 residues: CASMQAYGGYYNEQFF. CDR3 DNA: TGTGCCAGCATGCAGGCTTACGGAGGTTACTACAATGAGCAGTTCTTC.

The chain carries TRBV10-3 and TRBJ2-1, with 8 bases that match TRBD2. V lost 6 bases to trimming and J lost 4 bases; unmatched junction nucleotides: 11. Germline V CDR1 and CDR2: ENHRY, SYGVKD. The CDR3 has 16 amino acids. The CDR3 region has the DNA TGTGCCATCAGGACCCGAGGCGGGGGGTCTTACAATGAGCAGTTCTTC. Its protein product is CAIRTRGGGSYNEQFF.

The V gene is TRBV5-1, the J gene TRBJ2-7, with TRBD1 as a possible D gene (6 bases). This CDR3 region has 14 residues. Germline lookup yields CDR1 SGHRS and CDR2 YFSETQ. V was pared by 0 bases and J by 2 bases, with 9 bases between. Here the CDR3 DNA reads TGCGCCAGCAGCTTGGACAGGGACCCCTACGAGCAGTACTTC. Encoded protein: CASSLDRDPYEQYF.

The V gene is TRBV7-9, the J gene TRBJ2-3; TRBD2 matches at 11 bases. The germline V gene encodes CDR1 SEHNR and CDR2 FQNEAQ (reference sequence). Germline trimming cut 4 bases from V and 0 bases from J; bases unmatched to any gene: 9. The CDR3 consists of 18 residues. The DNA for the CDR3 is TGTGCCAGCAGCTCCGGGACTAGCGGAGTGTCCAGCACAGATACGCAGTATTTT. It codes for CASSSGTSGVSSTDTQYF.

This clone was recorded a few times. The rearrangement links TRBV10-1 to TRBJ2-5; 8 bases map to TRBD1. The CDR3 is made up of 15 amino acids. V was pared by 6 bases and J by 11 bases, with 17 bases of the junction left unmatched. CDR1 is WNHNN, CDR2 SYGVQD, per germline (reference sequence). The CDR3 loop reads CASSALDRESGEQYF. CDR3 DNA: TGCGCCAGCAGCGCCTTGGACAGGGAGTCGGGGGAGCAGTACTTC.

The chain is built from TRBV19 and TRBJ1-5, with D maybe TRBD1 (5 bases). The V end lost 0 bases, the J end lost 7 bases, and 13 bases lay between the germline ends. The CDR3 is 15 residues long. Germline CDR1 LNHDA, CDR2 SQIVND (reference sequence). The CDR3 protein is CASSIDDRSSQPQHF. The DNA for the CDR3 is TGTGCCAGTAGTATAGATGACAGATCCAGCCAGCCCCAGCATTTT.

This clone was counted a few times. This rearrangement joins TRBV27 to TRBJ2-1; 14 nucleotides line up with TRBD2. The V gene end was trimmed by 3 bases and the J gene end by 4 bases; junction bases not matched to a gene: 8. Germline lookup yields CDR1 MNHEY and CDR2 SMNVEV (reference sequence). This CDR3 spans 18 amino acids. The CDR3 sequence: CASSFRTSGRQLYNEQFF. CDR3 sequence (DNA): TGTGCCAGCAGTTTCCGGACTAGCGGGAGGCAATTATACAATGAGCAGTTCTTC.

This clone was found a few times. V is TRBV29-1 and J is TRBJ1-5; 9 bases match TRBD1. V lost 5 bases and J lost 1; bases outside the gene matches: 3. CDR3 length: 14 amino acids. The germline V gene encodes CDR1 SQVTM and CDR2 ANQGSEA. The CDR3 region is CSVTQGASNQPQHF. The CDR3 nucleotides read TGCAGCGTTACACAGGGGGCAAGCAATCAGCCCCAGCATTTT.

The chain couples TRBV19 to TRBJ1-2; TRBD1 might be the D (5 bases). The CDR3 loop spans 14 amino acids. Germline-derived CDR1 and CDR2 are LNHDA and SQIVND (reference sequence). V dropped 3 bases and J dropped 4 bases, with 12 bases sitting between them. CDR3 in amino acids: CASSISGPSYGYTF. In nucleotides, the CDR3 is TGTGCCAGTAGTATCTCAGGGCCCTCCTATGGCTACACCTTC.

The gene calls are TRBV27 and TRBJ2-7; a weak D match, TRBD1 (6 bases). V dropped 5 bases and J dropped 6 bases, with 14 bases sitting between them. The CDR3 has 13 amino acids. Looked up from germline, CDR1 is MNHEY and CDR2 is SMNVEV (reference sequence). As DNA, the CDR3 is TGTGCCAGCAGTAGCTACAGGGAAGGCGAGCAGTACTTC. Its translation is CASSSYREGEQYF.

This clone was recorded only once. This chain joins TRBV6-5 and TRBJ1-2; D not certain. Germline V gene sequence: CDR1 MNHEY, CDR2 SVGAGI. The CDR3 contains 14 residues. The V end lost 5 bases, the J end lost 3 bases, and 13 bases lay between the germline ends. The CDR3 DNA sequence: TGTGCCAGCAGTGAGCTGATTGTGGACTATGGCTACACCTTC. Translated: CASSELIVDYGYTF.

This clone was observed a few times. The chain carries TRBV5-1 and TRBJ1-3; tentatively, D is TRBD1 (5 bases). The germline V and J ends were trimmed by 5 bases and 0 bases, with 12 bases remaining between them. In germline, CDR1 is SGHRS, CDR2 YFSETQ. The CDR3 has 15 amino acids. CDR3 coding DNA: TGCGCCAGCAGGGACAATCCCCTCTCTGGAAACACCATATATTTT. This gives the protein CASRDNPLSGNTIYF.

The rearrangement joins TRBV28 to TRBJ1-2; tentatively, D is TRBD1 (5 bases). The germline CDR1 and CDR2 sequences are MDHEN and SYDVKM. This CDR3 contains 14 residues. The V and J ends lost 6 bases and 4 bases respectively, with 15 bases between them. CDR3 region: CASRSATARYGYTF. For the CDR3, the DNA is TGTGCCAGCAGATCAGCGACAGCACGCTATGGCTACACCTTC.